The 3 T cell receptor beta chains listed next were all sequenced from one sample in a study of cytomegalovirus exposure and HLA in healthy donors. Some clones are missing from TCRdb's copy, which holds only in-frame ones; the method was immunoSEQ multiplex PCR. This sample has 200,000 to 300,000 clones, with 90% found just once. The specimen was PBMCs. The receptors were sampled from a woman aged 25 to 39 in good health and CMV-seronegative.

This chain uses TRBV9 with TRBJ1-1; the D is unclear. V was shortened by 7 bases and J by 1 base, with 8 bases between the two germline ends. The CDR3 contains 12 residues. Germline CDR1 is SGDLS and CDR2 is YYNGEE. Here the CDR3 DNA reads TGTGCCAGCTCGAGGAAGAACACTGAAGCTTTCTTT. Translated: CASSRKNTEAFF. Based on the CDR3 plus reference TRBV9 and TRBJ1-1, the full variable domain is DSGVTQTPKHLITATGQRVTLRCSPRSGDLSVYWYQQSLDQGLQFLIQYYNGEERAKGNILERFSAQQFPDLHSELNLSSLELGDSALYFCASSRKNTEAFFGQGTRLTVV.

As DNA, the CDR3 is TGCACCAGCAGCCAAAACCCGGGAACCGGGGAGCTGTTTTTT. The encoded protein is CTSSQNPGTGELFF. The chain has TRBV1 and TRBJ2-2; the table calls TRBD2, which could not be checked here. TRBV1 is labeled a pseudogene. The length of the CDR3 is 14 residues.

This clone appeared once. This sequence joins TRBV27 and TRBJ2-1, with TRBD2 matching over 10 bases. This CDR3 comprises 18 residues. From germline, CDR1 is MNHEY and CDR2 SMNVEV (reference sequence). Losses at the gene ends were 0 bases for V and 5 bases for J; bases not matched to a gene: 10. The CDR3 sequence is CASSLSLLGLAADNEQFF. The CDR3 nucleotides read TGTGCCAGCAGTTTATCCTTATTAGGACTAGCGGCCGACAATGAGCAGTTCTTC.